This record looks at one T cell receptor beta chain sequence and its context. Its antigen is as yet unknown. Other DNA sequences within the sample encode an identical CDR3. This sample is drawn from a study of shared clonotypes between healthy human individuals. Study-wide points: For sorted subsets, rarefaction showed incomplete sequencing despite large depth.

The repertoire was sequenced with immunoSEQ multiplex PCR; TCRdb's copy has only in-frame clones and lacks some. The table includes roughly 2.5 million clones, over 85% detected once. Germline CDR1 SGHRS, CDR2 YFSETQ. The CDR3 is 16 residues long. The J segment lost 3 bases and the V segment lost 0 bases, leaving 4 bases of the junction unmatched. V gene TRBV5-1 combines with J gene TRBJ2-1, with 9 bases fitting TRBD2. The clonotype originates from a man aged 18 to 29 in good health. Sequencing was performed on naive CD4+ T cells sorted from blood. Subset given: CD45RA+ positively selected. CDR3 DNA: TGCGCCAGCAGCTTGGTACCAGCGGGGGGCTACAATGAGCAGTTCTTC. Translating it yields CASSLVPAGGYNEQFF.